This TCR beta chain was identified during a study of response to subunit inactivated influenza vaccine. Whole-study findings and limits: Authors suggested each seasonal flu vaccination may recruit only limited numbers of new T cells.

Of note for this clonotype: Its target is unknown.

Looked up from germline, CDR1 is MNHEY and CDR2 is SVGEGT. V was cut by 7 bases and J by 4 bases, with 17 bases left in between. This CDR3 contains 14 residues. TCRdb analysed the RT-PCR reads with MiXCR anew, one entry per CDR3 protein. In the table there are a few hundred thousand distinct CDR3 sequences, approximately 6.9% of which are singletons. Sequenced material: PBMCs from blood, taken roughly 24 months after vaccination. The receptor was isolated from a man aged 45 to 70 who received an inactivated influenza vaccine. The V and J genes are TRBV6-2 or TRBV6-3 and TRBJ2-7; possible D gene TRBD1, 7 bases. The chain's CDR3 is CASKRVQGTYEQYF. In DNA, the CDR3 is TGTGCCAGCAAACGAGTACAGGGGACTTACGAGCAGTACTTC.